This T cell receptor beta chain was obtained from a study of T cell responses to AZD1222 COVID-19 vaccine. Study-level background: Second-dose intervals near 4 or 12 weeks were combined. Study observations and caveats: Dominant CD4 TCR responses targeted spike regions 160-218 and 743-854. Mostly white British, mostly female donors; authors suggested clonal diversity may be underestimated.

Worth noting for this clone: Its antigen is still unknown.

Produced via immunoSEQ multiplex PCR; TCRdb's table is partial and in-frame only. The sample holds 150,000 to 200,000 clones; 75% to 90% are singletons and the top ten take under 8%. The source material was peripheral blood, sampled on day 0 of AZD1222 vaccination. The receptor comes from an adult in good health.

The CDR3 loop reads CASSQDPNPNYGYTF. The CDR3 DNA follows: TGCGCCAGCAGCCAAGATCCCAACCCCAACTATGGCTACACCTTC. This chain uses TRBV4-3 with TRBJ1-2; D not resolved. This CDR3 is 15 amino acids long. Per germline, CDR1 LGHNA and CDR2 YSLEER. V was shortened by 0 bases and J by 2 bases, with 10 bases between the two germline ends.